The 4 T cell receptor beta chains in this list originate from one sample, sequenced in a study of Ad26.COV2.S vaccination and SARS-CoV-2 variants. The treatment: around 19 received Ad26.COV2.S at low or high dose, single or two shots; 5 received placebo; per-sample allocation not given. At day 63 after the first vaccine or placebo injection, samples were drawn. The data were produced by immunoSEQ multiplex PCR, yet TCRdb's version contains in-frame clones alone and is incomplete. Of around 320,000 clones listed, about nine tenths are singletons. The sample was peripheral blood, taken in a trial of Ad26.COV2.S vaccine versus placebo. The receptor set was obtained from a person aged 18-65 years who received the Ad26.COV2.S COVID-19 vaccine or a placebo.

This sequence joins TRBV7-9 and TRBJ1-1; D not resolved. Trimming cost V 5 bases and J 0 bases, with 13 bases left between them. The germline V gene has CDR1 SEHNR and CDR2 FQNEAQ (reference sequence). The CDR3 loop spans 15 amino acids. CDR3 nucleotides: TGTGCCAGCAGCACTCCATCCGGCCTGAACACTGAAGCTTTCTTT. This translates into CASSTPSGLNTEAFF.

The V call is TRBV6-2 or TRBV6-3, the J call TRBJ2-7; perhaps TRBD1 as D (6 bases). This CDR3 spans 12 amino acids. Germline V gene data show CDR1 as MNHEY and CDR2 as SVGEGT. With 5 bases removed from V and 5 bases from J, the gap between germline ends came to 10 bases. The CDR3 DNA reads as TGTGCCAGCAGTCGTACAGGGAACGAGCAGTACTTC. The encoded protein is CASSRTGNEQYF.

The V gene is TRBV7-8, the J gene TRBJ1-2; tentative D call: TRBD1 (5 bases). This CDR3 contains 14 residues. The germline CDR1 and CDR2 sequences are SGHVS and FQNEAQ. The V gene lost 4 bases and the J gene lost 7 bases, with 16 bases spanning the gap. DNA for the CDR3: TGTGCCAGCAGCTCCGCCGGGACTCTAGGTGGCTACACCTTC. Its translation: CASSSAGTLGGYTF.

The CDR3 loop is CASSIDNDWDSIMNTEAFF. For the CDR3, the DNA is TGCGCCAGCAGCATCGATAACGACTGGGACAGTATCATGAACACTGAAGCTTTCTTT. This chain joins TRBV5-1 and TRBJ1-1; 7 bases align to TRBD1. V trimming: 4 bases; J trimming: 0 bases; junction bases outside the gene matches: 18. Germline V gene lookup returns CDR1 SGHRS and CDR2 YFSETQ. CDR3 length equals 19 residues.